This TCR beta chain was retrieved from a study of regulatory T cells. Whole-study findings and limits: In CD3G-deficient patients, conventional CD4+ T cells were enriched for hydrophobic CDR3 residues at positions 6 and 7.

Primers: 52 TRBV forward and 13 TRBJ reverse. Here immunoSEQ multiplex PCR was the method, and the copy in TCRdb shows in-frame clones only, minus some. The sample consists of about 17,000 clones, 84% of them appearing once. This CDR3 is 13 amino acids long. The germline V gene encodes CDR1 SGHTA and CDR2 FQGNSA. The ends were cut back, 4 bases at V and 6 bases at J, with 13 bases in the middle. As for this clone: Its target is unknown.

The specimen sequenced was conventional CD4+ T cells sorted from blood. The rearrangement uses TRBV7-2 and TRBJ2-7; no firm D call. This TCR came from a person aged 25 to 45 with CD3G deficiency. The CDR3 DNA follows: TGTGCCAGCAGCTCCCGGGCGTGGGGCGAGCAGTACTTC. Protein product: CASSSRAWGEQYF. Drawing the rest from reference TRBV7-2 and TRBJ2-7, the complete variable domain is GAGVSQSPSNKVTEKGKDVELRCDPISGHTALYWYRQSLGQGLEFLIYFQGNSAPDKSGLPSDRFSAERTGGSVSTLTIQRTQQEDSAVYLCASSSRAWGEQYFGPGTRLTVT.